The 27 T cell receptor beta chains reported below all come from one sample, sequenced in a study of T cells after yellow fever vaccination. TCRdb re-called the 5' RACE reads with MiXCR, one entry per CDR3 protein. The sample lists some 260,000 distinct CDR3 sequences, about 5.2% occurring once. The sample was CD4+ T cells sorted from PBMCs, taken on the day of the yellow fever booster vaccination. The source is a young man who received the YFV17D yellow fever vaccine.

This clonotype was observed at least ten times. The J gene is TRBJ2-7, the V gene TRBV4-1; D is ambiguous. CDR1 and CDR2 (germline): MGHRA, YSYEKL. The CDR3 runs to 15 residues. The V and J ends lost 0 bases and 2 bases respectively, with 11 bases between them. CDR3 loop: CASSQEELRTYEQYV. The CDR3, as DNA: TGCGCCAGCAGCCAAGAGGAGTTGCGCACCTACGAGCAGTACGTC.

This clonotype was observed a few times. This rearrangement joins TRBV15 to TRBJ1-1; 8 nucleotides match TRBD1. V trimming: 3 bases; J trimming: 11 bases; junction bases outside the gene matches: 8. The CDR3 spans 13 residues. Germline V lookup: CDR1 LNHNV, CDR2 YYDKDF (reference sequence). CDR3 nucleotides: TGTGCCACCAGCAGCGGACAGGGTGAGAAGGCTTTCTTT. Residues: CATSSGQGEKAFF.

This clonotype was observed a few times. The chain has TRBV4-1 and TRBJ2-7; weak D call: TRBD1 (6 bases). This CDR3 is built from 14 residues. CDR1 is MGHRA, CDR2 YSYEKL, per germline. Trimming removed 3 bases at V and 6 bases at J, with 15 bases between. The CDR3 loop is CASSQIGQRREQYF. In DNA form, the CDR3 reads TGCGCCAGCAGCCAGATCGGACAGCGTCGCGAGCAGTACTTC.

This sequence joins TRBV5-1 and TRBJ2-2; no definite D call. V was shortened by 6 bases and J by 0 bases, with 12 bases between the two germline ends. The CDR3 extends over 15 amino acids. CDR1 and CDR2 (germline): SGHRS, YFSETQ. CDR3 in DNA: TGCGCCAGCACCCTGTCGATAGCGAACACCGGGGAGCTGTTTTTT. As protein: CASTLSIANTGELFF. Drawing the rest from reference TRBV5-1 and TRBJ2-2, the complete variable domain is KAGVTQTPRYLIKTRGQQVTLSCSPISGHRSVSWYQQTPGQGLQFLFEYFSETQRNKGNFPGRFSGRQFSNSRSEMNVSTLELGDSALYLCASTLSIANTGELFFGEGSRLTVL.

The sample holds a few counts of this clonotype. The V and J genes are TRBV7-2 and TRBJ1-2; TRBD1 might be the D (6 bases). Trimming pared 4 bases from V and 8 bases from J, leaving 8 bases between. Germline assignment: CDR1 SGHTA and CDR2 FQGNSA. The CDR3 contains 11 residues. The CDR3 DNA sequence: TGTGCCAGCAGCTCCAGGGGAGGCTACACCTTC. Its protein is CASSSRGGYTF.

The CDR3 sequence is CASSLPALETQYF. The CDR3 nucleotides read TGTGCCAGCAGCTTGCCAGCATTAGAGACCCAGTACTTC. The chain is built from TRBV5-4 and TRBJ2-5; D remains ambiguous. Germline CDR1 SGHNT, CDR2 YYREEE (reference sequence). The length of the CDR3 is 13 residues. Deletions cut 1 base from V and 4 bases from J, with 8 bases between.

This chain joins TRBV7-9 and TRBJ2-7; D ambiguous. The length of the CDR3 is 13 residues. V shed 4 bases and J shed 2 bases, with 9 bases lying between them. Germline CDR1 and CDR2: SEHNR and FQNEAQ (reference sequence). This CDR3 is CASSSQPPYEQYF. The CDR3 coding sequence is TGTGCCAGCAGCTCCCAACCCCCCTACGAGCAGTACTTC.

The gene calls are TRBV3-1 and TRBJ2-4; 9 bases fit TRBD2. The germline V gene has CDR1 LGHDT and CDR2 YNNKEL (reference sequence). V dropped 0 bases and J dropped 0; count of bases not matched to a gene: 15. There are 21 residues in the CDR3. CDR3 residues: CASSQEGVRLAGPLAKNIQYF. Here the CDR3 DNA reads TGTGCCAGCAGCCAAGAGGGCGTCCGGCTAGCGGGGCCTCTAGCCAAAAACATTCAGTACTTC.

In this sample, this clonotype turned up a few times. CDR3 in amino acids: CASSPSGSRGKETQYF. The CDR3 DNA reads TGTGCCAGCAGCCCCTCCGGGTCAAGGGGGAAAGAGACCCAGTACTTC. V gene TRBV7-2 combines with J gene TRBJ2-5; weak D call: TRBD1 (6 bases). Germline V CDR1 and CDR2: SGHTA, FQGNSA. Deletions cut 5 bases from V and 3 bases from J, with 19 bases between. CDR3 size: 16 residues.

The V gene is TRBV2, the J gene TRBJ2-6; D unresolved. The germline CDR1 and CDR2 sequences are SNHLY and FYNNEI. V was clipped by 5 bases and J by 0 bases, with 8 bases between them. The CDR3 totals 15 residues. The CDR3 is CASSRSLSGANVLTF. As DNA, the CDR3 is TGTGCCAGCAGTCGTAGTCTCTCTGGGGCCAACGTCCTGACTTTC.

This clonotype was observed many times. V is TRBV4-1 and J is TRBJ1-1, with TRBD1 matching 9 bases. V shed 4 bases and J 0 bases; nucleotides not matched to a gene: 6. The V gene's germline CDR1 is MGHRA and CDR2 YSYEKL. The CDR3 totals 16 residues. CDR3 DNA: TGCGCCAGCAGCCCGGGACAGGGCCCTATGAACACTGAAGCTTTCTTT. This translates into CASSPGQGPMNTEAFF.

CDR3 amino acids: CASSPDSGETQYF. CDR3 bases: TGTGCCAGCTCACCGGACTCAGGAGAGACCCAGTACTTC. The chain joins TRBV18 to TRBJ2-5; tentatively, D is TRBD2 (5 bases). The V gene lost 3 bases and the J gene lost 4 bases, with 9 bases spanning the gap. Per germline, CDR1 KGHSH and CDR2 LQKENI. CDR3 length: 13 amino acids.

This clonotype appeared a few times. The chain couples TRBV7-6 to TRBJ2-3; 8 bases match TRBD2. This CDR3 has 17 amino acids. Germline trimming cut 0 bases from V and 0 bases from J; bases unmatched to any gene: 5. Looked up from germline, CDR1 is SGHVS and CDR2 is FNYEAQ. CDR3 sequence: CASSLAISGASTDTQYF. The CDR3, as DNA: TGTGCCAGCAGCTTAGCAATTAGCGGGGCTAGCACAGATACGCAGTATTTT.

This clonotype was counted at least ten times. This chain connects TRBV28 to TRBJ2-3; 12 bases are shared with TRBD1. The V gene's germline CDR1 is MDHEN and CDR2 SYDVKM. J gave up 6 bases and V 4 bases, and 5 bases lay outside the gene matches. The CDR3 sequence is 15 residues long. CDR3 sequence (DNA): TGTGCCAGCAGTTCCCGGGACAGGGGGCCGGATACGCAGTATTTT. It codes for CASSSRDRGPDTQYF.

The chain links TRBV6-6 to TRBJ2-1, with 10 nucleotides matching TRBD2. Germline CDR1 reads MNHNY; CDR2 reads SVGAGI (reference sequence). The CDR3 sequence is 15 residues long. The junction had 3 bases not matched to a gene; V was cut back by 5 bases and J by 2 bases. The CDR3 reads CASSNLAGAYNEQFF. As DNA, the CDR3 is TGTGCCAGCAGTAACCTAGCGGGGGCCTACAATGAGCAGTTCTTC.

Ten or more counts support this clonotype. The gene calls are TRBV7-8 and TRBJ1-2; a weak D match, TRBD1 (6 bases). Germline CDR1 and CDR2: SGHVS and FQNEAQ. Trimming cost V 0 bases and J 0 bases, with 14 bases left between them. The CDR3 runs 17 residues. The DNA of the CDR3 is TGTGCCAGCAGCTTAGCCGGCGGAACAGGGTCTAACTATGGCTACACCTTC. Its protein product is CASSLAGGTGSNYGYTF.

This clonotype was counted ten times or more. The chain links TRBV11-2 to TRBJ2-5; unclear D gene. The CDR3 length is 16 residues. Per germline, CDR1 SGHAT and CDR2 FQNNGV. Trimming removed 3 bases from V and 2 bases from J, with 16 bases in between. This chain's CDR3 is CASSLVVTRAQETQYF. The CDR3, as DNA: TGTGCCAGCAGCTTGGTAGTCACACGGGCTCAAGAGACCCAGTACTTC.

This clonotype showed up many times. V is TRBV7-9 and J is TRBJ2-4, with 7 positions matching TRBD2. CDR1 and CDR2 from the germline V gene are SEHNR and FQNEAQ (reference sequence). Trimming at V came to 5 bases and at J to 0 bases, leaving 13 bases not matched to a gene. The length of the CDR3 is 18 residues. The CDR3 sequence is CASSPNLAAERAKNIQYF. CDR3 coding DNA: TGTGCCAGCAGCCCGAACCTAGCGGCCGAGAGAGCCAAAAACATTCAGTACTTC. The full variable domain, its missing parts supplied by reference TRBV7-9 and TRBJ2-4, is DTGVSQNPRHKITKRGQNVTFRCDPISEHNRLYWYRQTLGQGPEFLTYFQNEAQLEKSRLLSDRFSAERPKGSFSTLEIQRTEQGDSAMYLCASSPNLAAERAKNIQYFGAGTRLSVL.

The V and J genes are TRBV19 and TRBJ2-1; 8 nucleotides match TRBD2. J gave up 3 bases and V 6 bases, and 7 bases lay outside the gene matches. The CDR3 has 15 amino acids. Germline assignment: CDR1 LNHDA and CDR2 SQIVND (reference sequence). This CDR3 is CASRISGDLYNEQFF. The CDR3 nucleotides are TGTGCCAGTAGGATTAGCGGGGACCTCTACAATGAGCAGTTCTTC.

This clonotype was seen ten or more times. The chain employs TRBV5-1 and TRBJ1-4; D may be TRBD1 (6 bases). This CDR3 is built from 14 residues. The germline V and J ends were trimmed by 0 bases and 5 bases, with 8 bases remaining between them. Germline CDR1 reads SGHRS; CDR2 reads YFSETQ. The CDR3 loop reads CASSLGTENEKLFF. CDR3 DNA: TGCGCCAGCAGCTTGGGGACAGAAAATGAAAAACTGTTTTTT.

This clonotype came up a few times. The CDR3: CASSKIHGTGVQPQHF. The CDR3 nucleotides are TGTGCCAGCAGCAAAATTCACGGGACAGGGGTACAGCCCCAGCATTTT. The rearrangement uses TRBV21-1 and TRBJ1-5; the table gives TRBD1 as D, unverified against the DNA. TRBV21-1 is described as a pseudogene. The CDR3 length is 16 residues.

The chain is built from TRBV9 and TRBJ1-1; D gene ambiguous. Germline CDR1 is SGDLS and CDR2 is YYNGEE. V dropped 4 bases and J dropped 5 bases, with 15 bases sitting between them. The CDR3 totals 14 residues. Here the CDR3 DNA reads TGTGCCAGCAGCTCTCGCCCTGGGCAGACTGAAGCTTTCTTT. Translation: CASSSRPGQTEAFF.

This clonotype was counted only a few times. The chain joins TRBV5-4 to TRBJ2-7; 10 positions agree with TRBD2. This CDR3 contains 13 residues. J gave up 6 bases and V 2 bases, and 2 bases lay outside the gene matches. Germline assignment: CDR1 SGHNT and CDR2 YYREEE (reference sequence). CDR3 DNA sequence: TGTGCCAGCAGCTTCCAGCGGGGGGGCGAGCAGTACGTC. Its translation: CASSFQRGGEQYV.

Many counts were recorded for this clonotype. The CDR3, as DNA: TGTGCCAGCAGTCCGGACTGGCTGTCTGAAGCTTTCTTT. It encodes CASSPDWLSEAFF. The V and J genes are TRBV12-3 or TRBV12-4 and TRBJ1-1; D ambiguous. The CDR3 is made up of 13 amino acids. Trimming stripped 5 bases from V and 6 bases from J, with 13 bases between.

V is TRBV7-3 and J is TRBJ1-5, with D unresolved. The CDR3 contains 13 residues. Trimming shortened V by 6 bases and J by 7 bases, and 13 bases separated the two germline ends. The V gene's germline CDR1 is SGHTA and CDR2 FQGTGA. Written as DNA, the CDR3 is TGTGCCAGCAGTTTGGAAGCGGGACAGCCCCAGCATTTT. Protein sequence: CASSLEAGQPQHF.

This clonotype has at least ten counts. This chain links TRBV12-3 or TRBV12-4 with TRBJ2-5, with TRBD2 matching over 15 bases. V dropped 5 bases and J dropped 7; count of bases not matched to a gene: 8. The CDR3 length is 16 residues. CDR3 loop: CASSPGLAGGSRTQYF. CDR3 in DNA: TGTGCCAGCAGTCCGGGACTAGCGGGGGGCTCCCGGACCCAGTACTTC.

As for this clonotype: The conserved final phenylalanine or tryptophan is absent from the CDR3, which likely points to a read error. This chain links TRBV6-2 or TRBV6-3 with TRBJ2-1, with D possibly TRBD2 on 6 matching bases. This CDR3 is built from 11 residues. Germline V gene data show CDR1 as MNHEY and CDR2 as SVGEGT. V was cut by 5 bases and J by 10 bases, with 9 bases left in between. The CDR3 is CASSLAQEQFL. The CDR3 nucleotides are TGTGCCAGCAGTCTAGCGCAAGAGCAGTTCCTC.